This T cell receptor beta chain is from a study of Graves' ophthalmopathy and Graves' hyperthyroidism. About the study: Peripheral blood (taken before any treatment) was collected at initial diagnosis.

Diagnosis relied on clinical symptoms, serum thyroxine, TRAb, thyroid ultrasound and orbital computed tomography. Many counts were recorded for this clonotype. The authors amplified TCR beta CDR3 regions from RNA transcripts. Following a first-round RT-PCR that used HTBI primers, a second-round multiplex PCR was carried out. TCRdb processed the multiplex PCR reads anew with MiXCR; each CDR3 protein has one entry. The table has approximately 500,000 distinct CDR3 sequences, approximately 15% seen once. The V end was cut by 3 bases, the J end by 0 bases, with 9 bases between. The CDR3 has 14 residues. The V gene's germline CDR1 is LNHDA and CDR2 SQIVND (reference sequence).

This TCR was recovered from a woman in her 30s with Graves' ophthalmopathy. Specimen: blood. The gene calls are TRBV19 and TRBJ2-7, with unresolved D. This CDR3 reads CASSMVINSYEQYF. The DNA for the CDR3 is TGTGCCAGTAGTATGGTTATAAACTCCTACGAGCAGTACTTC.